This TCR beta chain was identified in a study of graft-versus-host responses after intestinal transplantation. Generated by immunoSEQ multiplex PCR, the TCRdb table keeps only in-frame clones and is missing some. The data contain some 120,000 clones, 90% of them singletons. As regards this clone: Its antigen is as yet unknown.

The V end was cut by 1 base, the J end by 0 bases, with 9 bases between. CDR1 is SGHTA and CDR2 is FQGNSA in the germline V gene. This CDR3 region has 15 residues. This sequence was found in a human donor who received an intestinal transplant. The sample in question was unstimulated CD4+ T cells sorted from spleen or lymph node cells, obtained before intestinal transplant. The chain uses TRBV7-2 and TRBJ1-1, with unresolved D. CDR3 sequence (DNA): TGTGCCAGCAGCTTAGATTTTCGGGTGAACACTGAAGCTTTCTTT. Its protein product is CASSLDFRVNTEAFF.